These T cell receptor beta chains were read from a single sample in a study of cytomegalovirus exposure and HLA in healthy donors. The method was immunoSEQ multiplex PCR; TCRdb's version includes in-frame clones alone and lacks a portion of them. Here the sample spans 150,000 to 200,000 clones, 70% to 90% being singletons. The sample comprised PBMCs. The source of these receptors is a woman aged 25 to 39 in good health and CMV-seronegative. CDR3s include the opening cysteine and the closing phenylalanine or tryptophan. A D gene is named only where the DNA matches it firmly. Rows may omit the clone size; those that give it use once, few, many or a size class.

TRBJ1-3,TRBD1,once,TRBV27,CASKDRVAGNTIYF,TGTGCCAGTAAGGACAGGGTCGCTGGAAACACCATATATTTT
TRBJ2-5,.,.,TRBV7-3,CASSPAGGRETQYF,TGTGCCAGCAGTCCCGCAGGTGGGAGGGAGACCCAGTACTTC
TRBJ1-1,.,.,TRBV15,CATRTTPNTEAFF,TGTGCCACCAGGACTACACCGAACACTGAAGCTTTCTTT
TRBJ2-1,TRBD2,.,TRBV7-9,CASSLEASGSSYNEQFF,TGTGCCAGCAGCTTAGAGGCTAGCGGTAGCTCCTACAATGAGCAGTTCTTC
TRBJ2-7,.,.,TRBV10-1,CASSRVPYEQYF,TGCGCCAGCAGCCGGGTCCCCTACGAGCAGTACTTC
TRBJ2-7,TRBD1,few,TRBV2,CARGTGFGEQYF,TGTGCCAGGGGGACAGGGTTTGGTGAGCAGTACTTC
TRBJ1-6,TRBD1,.,TRBV5-1,CASSSGQGGSPLHF,TGCGCCAGCAGCTCTGGACAGGGTGGTTCACCCCTCCACTTT
TRBJ2-7,TRBD2,once,TRBV7-6,CASSLGLAYEQYF,TGTGCCAGCAGCCTGGGACTAGCCTACGAGCAGTACTTC
TRBJ2-7,.,.,TRBV2,CASSERLAWQGPSPYF,TGTGCCAGCAGTGAAAGGCTCGCATGGCAGGGGCCGAGCCCGTACTTC
TRBJ2-1,TRBD2,.,TRBV7-2,CASSPDGTRRFREQFF,TGTGCCAGCAGCCCCGACGGGACTAGGAGGTTCCGTGAGCAGTTCTTC
TRBJ2-7,.,.,TRBV30,CAWRSGHTTYEQYF,TGTGCCTGGAGGTCGGGACACACGACCTACGAGCAGTACTTC
TRBJ2-6,TRBD1,.,TRBV5-4,CASSIRTGRGSGANVLTF,TGTGCCAGCAGCATACGGACAGGGAGAGGCTCTGGGGCCAACGTCCTGACTTTC
TRBJ2-1,TRBD2,once,TRBV15,CATSRDTGGYNEQFF,TGTGCCACCAGCAGAGATACCGGGGGGTACAATGAGCAGTTCTTC
TRBJ1-1,.,.,TRBV29-1,CSVGSPTGSPEAFF,TGCAGCGTCGGTAGTCCCACAGGGTCCCCTGAAGCTTTCTTT
TRBJ1-2,TRBD1,.,TRBV18,CASSPGTAANYGYTF,TGTGCCAGCTCACCCGGGACAGCTGCTAACTATGGCTACACCTTC
TRBJ2-1,TRBD2,.,TRBV7-2,CASSLPAGGGANEQFF,TGTGCCAGCAGCTTACCCGCTGGCGGGGGGGCCAATGAGCAGTTCTTC
TRBJ2-1,TRBD2,few,TRBV15,CATSRDRYGAGGGNEQFF,TGTGCCACCAGCAGAGACCGATATGGGGCGGGAGGCGGTAATGAGCAGTTCTTC
TRBJ2-2,TRBD2,.,TRBV6-1,CASSASGDTGELFF,TGTGCCAGCAGTGCTAGCGGGGACACCGGGGAGCTGTTTTTT
TRBJ1-4,.,.,TRBV4-1,CASSPKQGMGEKLFF,TGCGCCAGCAGCCCCAAGCAGGGAATGGGAGAAAAACTGTTTTTT
TRBJ1-6,.,.,TRBV19,CASSISGQHNSPLHF,TGTGCCAGTAGTATCAGCGGCCAGCATAATTCACCCCTCCACTTT
TRBJ2-1,TRBD2,.,TRBV7-2,CASSFLAGVTEQFF,TGTGCCAGCAGCTTTCTAGCGGGAGTGACTGAGCAGTTCTTC
TRBJ1-1,.,.,TRBV7-8,CASSPTVNTEAFF,TGTGCCAGCAGCCCGACAGTGAACACTGAAGCTTTCTTT
TRBJ2-7,TRBD2,once,TRBV5-4,CASSGGTSSYEQYF,TGTGCCAGCAGCGGGGGGACTAGCTCCTACGAGCAGTACTTC